Below, 20 T cell receptor beta chains from the same sample are listed, as sequenced in a study of blood T cell repertoires in COVID-19. The data were produced by immunoSEQ multiplex PCR, yet TCRdb's version contains in-frame clones alone and is incomplete. The sample lists fewer than 200,000 clones, roughly four fifths occurring once. Sequencing was performed on peripheral blood. Receptors originate from a woman aged 80 or over with acute or convalescent COVID-19.

This clone was detected only a few times. The chain employs TRBV6-5 and TRBJ2-3; the match to TRBD2 covers 7 bases. With V trimmed by 7 bases and J by 1 base, 8 bases remained unmatched. From germline, CDR1 is MNHEY and CDR2 SVGAGI. There are 15 residues in the CDR3. CDR3 DNA: TGTGCCAGCATGCGAGCGGGACCTCGCACAGATACGCAGTATTTT. Residues: CASMRAGPRTDTQYF.

In this sample, this clone turned up many times. This chain joins TRBV7-9 and TRBJ1-1; 8 positions match TRBD1. This CDR3 comprises 12 residues. Trimming removed 10 bases from V and 4 bases from J; junction bases left unmatched: 5. Germline lookup yields CDR1 SEHNR and CDR2 FQNEAQ (reference sequence). As DNA, the CDR3 is TGTGCCACAGGGGGCACGGGCACTGAAGCTTTCTTT. It encodes CATGGTGTEAFF.

V is TRBV5-1 and J is TRBJ1-2; 10 bases line up with TRBD1. The CDR3 spans 14 residues. With 4 bases clipped from V and 9 bases from J, the junction kept 9 bases outside the gene matches. The V gene's germline CDR1 is SGHRS and CDR2 YFSETQ. The CDR3 bases are TGCGCCAGCAGCCTGGAGGGACAGGGGAGTAGCTACACCTTC. Amino acids: CASSLEGQGSSYTF.

This chain links TRBV5-1 with TRBJ1-3; possible D gene TRBD1, 5 bases. V lost 4 bases and J 0 bases, leaving 8 bases between the germline ends. The germline V gene encodes CDR1 SGHRS and CDR2 YFSETQ. CDR3 length equals 14 residues. The CDR3 reads CASSTDNSGNTIYF. DNA for the CDR3: TGCGCCAGCAGCACGGACAACTCTGGAAACACCATATATTTT.

This chain uses TRBV6-5 with TRBJ1-1; unclear D gene. V was trimmed by 8 bases and J by 0 bases, leaving 10 bases between them. The germline V gene encodes CDR1 MNHEY and CDR2 SVGAGI. The CDR3 has 13 amino acids. This CDR3 is CASPGGLNTEAFF. Written as DNA, the CDR3 is TGTGCCAGCCCTGGAGGTTTGAACACTGAAGCTTTCTTT.

This sequence joins TRBV2 and TRBJ2-7; maybe TRBD1 (6 bases). In germline, CDR1 is SNHLY, CDR2 FYNNEI. The V end lost 6 bases, the J end lost 1 base, and 10 bases lay between the germline ends. This CDR3 spans 13 amino acids. The chain's CDR3 is CASSRDNSYEQYF. CDR3 in DNA: TGTGCCAGCAGCCGGGACAATTCCTACGAGCAGTACTTC.

The rearrangement links TRBV7-9 to TRBJ2-5; 9 nucleotides match TRBD2. The germline CDR1 and CDR2 sequences are SEHNR and FQNEAQ (reference sequence). Unmatched junction bases numbered 3, after V lost 5 bases and J lost 2 bases. The CDR3 is made up of 14 amino acids. The chain's CDR3 is CASSLSGSQETQYF. In DNA, the CDR3 is TGTGCCAGCAGCCTTAGCGGGAGTCAAGAGACCCAGTACTTC.

The genes are TRBV19 and TRBJ2-1; 10 nucleotides agree with TRBD2. The length of the CDR3 is 19 residues. Germline loops: CDR1 LNHDA, CDR2 SQIVND (reference sequence). After removal of 6 bases from V and 4 bases from J, the junction contained 18 bases not matched to a gene. CDR3 coding DNA: TGTGCCAGTAGAGAAAAAGCGGGAGGGCTCTCAACCCCTTACAATGAGCAGTTCTTC. Amino acids: CASREKAGGLSTPYNEQFF.

The genes are TRBV30 and TRBJ2-2; D is unresolved. From germline, CDR1 is GTSNPN and CDR2 SVGIG (reference sequence). V was pared by 4 bases and J by 1 base, with 7 bases between. The CDR3 extends over 13 amino acids. CDR3 nucleotides: TGTGCCTGGAAACCGGGGAACACCGGGGAGCTGTTTTTT. As protein: CAWKPGNTGELFF.

V usage is TRBV3-1 (or the pseudogene TRBV3-2) and J usage is TRBJ1-2; no reliable D call. CDR1 is LGHDT and CDR2 is YNNKEL in the germline V gene (reference sequence). CDR3 size: 15 residues. The V gene lost 1 base and the J gene lost 9 bases, with 18 bases spanning the gap. This CDR3 reads CASSQGISGLGSYTF. Here the CDR3 DNA reads TGTGCCAGCAGCCAAGGAATTAGCGGCCTTGGCAGCTACACCTTC.

This clone was found a few times. The chain uses TRBV28 and TRBJ1-6; D gene unclear. Germline CDR1 and CDR2: MDHEN and SYDVKM. V was clipped by 8 bases and J by 9 bases, with 17 bases between them. This CDR3 region has 14 residues. The CDR3 DNA reads as TGTGCCAGCCGCTTTGGAGGGTCGGGTTCACCCCTCCACTTT. It codes for CASRFGGSGSPLHF.

This clone has just a few counts. The chain links TRBV30 to TRBJ2-1, with D uncertain. CDR1 and CDR2 from the germline V gene are GTSNPN and SVGIG (reference sequence). The CDR3 contains 12 residues. V dropped 2 bases and J dropped 8 bases, with 10 bases sitting between them. The CDR3 loop is CAWSIRLDEQFF. The CDR3 nucleotides are TGTGCCTGGAGTATTCGACTGGATGAGCAGTTCTTC.

The chain is built from TRBV18 and TRBJ2-7, with 7 bases fitting TRBD1. The germline CDR1 and CDR2 sequences are KGHSH and LQKENI. CDR3 length equals 15 residues. Trimming at V came to 6 bases and at J to 2 bases, leaving 10 bases not matched to a gene. In DNA form, the CDR3 reads TGTGCCAGCTCGCTATTTCGGGACAGAACCTACGAGCAGTACTTC. It codes for CASSLFRDRTYEQYF.

The chain combines TRBV27 with TRBJ2-1; 9 bases map to TRBD2. The CDR3 covers 16 residues. The ends lost 0 bases at V and 4 bases at J; junction bases unmatched: 4. From germline, CDR1 is MNHEY and CDR2 SMNVEV (reference sequence). DNA for the CDR3: TGTGCCAGCAGTTTATCAGGGACTAGCCTTTACAATGAGCAGTTCTTC. Its translation is CASSLSGTSLYNEQFF.

V gene TRBV5-1 combines with J gene TRBJ2-3, with 7 bases matching TRBD2. J gave up 2 bases and V 2 bases, and 11 bases lay outside the gene matches. Germline CDR1 SGHRS, CDR2 YFSETQ. The CDR3 is 17 amino acids. The CDR3 sequence is CASSFGDRDYSTDTQYF. The DNA of the CDR3 is TGCGCCAGCAGCTTTGGAGACCGGGACTACTCCACAGATACGCAGTATTTT.

This chain uses TRBV5-1 with TRBJ1-2; D perhaps matches TRBD1 (6 bases). The V gene's germline CDR1 is SGHRS and CDR2 YFSETQ. Deletions cut 1 base from V and 6 bases from J, with 16 bases between. CDR3 length: 15 residues. The CDR3 is CASSLTPGQTDGYTF. CDR3 nucleotides: TGCGCCAGCAGCTTGACCCCCGGACAGACTGATGGCTACACCTTC.

The CDR3 DNA sequence: TGTGCCAGCGGTGGGAGGGGTTCTTTGTTGAGCTACAATGAGCAGTTCTTC. This encodes CASGGRGSLLSYNEQFF. V gene TRBV2 combines with J gene TRBJ2-1; 7 bases map to TRBD2. This CDR3 comprises 17 residues. After removal of 8 bases from V and 3 bases from J, the junction contained 16 bases not matched to a gene. Germline CDR1 and CDR2: SNHLY and FYNNEI.

The chain joins TRBV13 to TRBJ2-1; D is possibly TRBD1 (6 bases). From germline, CDR1 is PRHDT and CDR2 FYEKMQ (reference sequence). This CDR3 is built from 17 residues. The V and J ends lost 5 bases and 2 bases respectively, with 19 bases between them. The chain's CDR3 is CASSPPAGAPTYNEQFF. The CDR3 DNA reads TGTGCCAGCAGCCCCCCAGCAGGGGCACCGACCTACAATGAGCAGTTCTTC.

The chain has TRBV7-2 and TRBJ2-7; 9 nucleotides agree with TRBD1. Trimming cost V 5 bases and J 2 bases; bases outside gene matches: 10. Germline-derived CDR1 and CDR2 are SGHTA and FQGNSA. This CDR3 comprises 16 residues. CDR3 sequence reads: CASSRLSGTGTYEQYF. In DNA, the CDR3 is TGTGCCAGCAGCAGACTAAGCGGGACAGGGACCTACGAGCAGTACTTC.

The J gene is TRBJ2-1, the V gene TRBV3-1 (or the pseudogene TRBV3-2); weak D call: TRBD2 (6 bases). Trimming shortened V by 6 bases and J by 4 bases, and 7 bases separated the two germline ends. The CDR3 consists of 12 residues. Germline CDR1 reads LGHDT; CDR2 reads YNNKEL (reference sequence). Here the CDR3 DNA reads TGTGCCAGCAGGGGACTTTACAATGAGCAGTTCTTC. Its protein is CASRGLYNEQFF.